This TCR beta chain is drawn from a study of beta chain features in type 1 diabetes. About the research overall: Sorted cells numbering around 100,000,000 were examined across all samples.

Findings and caveats of the study: Using cDNA template may skew counts toward highly expressing activated cells. Across all four CD4+ subsets, people with type 1 diabetes showed modestly shorter TCRB CDR3s.

About this clone itself: What it binds is not known.

Trimming took 5 bases from V and 9 from J; bases not matched to a gene: 15. From germline, CDR1 is SEHNR and CDR2 FQNEAQ (reference sequence). This CDR3 is built from 17 residues. Reverse transcription of all isolated RNA meant that expressed TCRB transcripts were sequenced. Sequenced by immunoSEQ multiplex PCR; TCRdb stores in-frame clones only, minus some. In the table there are roughly 150,000 clones, around 7.9% of which are singletons. The sequence was collected from a young man with type 1 diabetes. The sequenced sample was central memory CD4+ T cells from blood. The rearrangement links TRBV7-9 to TRBJ2-1; TRBD2 matches 11 bases. In nucleotides, the CDR3 is TGTGCCAGCAGCCCGGGATCGGGGACTAGCGGAAGCGGTGAGCAGTTCTTC. Amino acid sequence: CASSPGSGTSGSGEQFF. Full variable domain (remainder filled in from reference TRBV7-9 and TRBJ2-1): DTGVSQNPRHKITKRGQNVTFRCDPISEHNRLYWYRQTLGQGPEFLTYFQNEAQLEKSRLLSDRFSAERPKGSFSTLEIQRTEQGDSAMYLCASSPGSGTSGSGEQFFGPGTRLTVL.